These 32 T cell receptor beta chains were all obtained from the same sample, sequenced in a study of T cells in Graves' hyperthyroidism and ophthalmopathy. Amplification of TCR beta CDR3 regions used RNA as the template. HTBI primers were used for first-round RT-PCR of the TCR CDR3. TCRdb re-called the multiplex PCR reads through MiXCR, storing one row per CDR3 protein. The sample lists 300,000 to 500,000 distinct CDR3 sequences; over 11% were seen once. Sequencing was done on a sample of blood. Receptors were obtained from a man in his forties or fifties with Graves' ophthalmopathy.

The sample holds many counts of this clonotype. The chain joins TRBV12-3 or TRBV12-4 to TRBJ2-7; D is undetermined. The CDR3 length is 14 residues. V was pared by 2 bases and J by 6 bases, with 14 bases between. CDR3 coding DNA: TGTGCCAGCAGTTTATACAAGGTACTGGGCGAGCAGTACTTC. Translation: CASSLYKVLGEQYF.

This chain uses TRBV20-1 with TRBJ2-3, with 7 bases lining up with TRBD2. Germline CDR1 reads DFQATT; CDR2 reads SNEGSKA (reference sequence). V lost 7 bases to trimming and J lost 4 bases; unmatched junction nucleotides: 8. The CDR3 runs 13 residues. The CDR3 is CSVRGSGADTQYF. Here the CDR3 DNA reads TGCAGTGTACGCGGGAGTGGTGCAGATACGCAGTATTTT.

The rearrangement links TRBV11-2 to TRBJ1-1; TRBD1 is a possible D gene (6 bases). The germline V and J ends were trimmed by 0 bases and 8 bases, with 10 bases remaining between them. This CDR3 contains 13 residues. Germline V gene data show CDR1 as SGHAT and CDR2 as FQNNGV. As DNA, the CDR3 is TGTGCCAGCAGCTTAGATCGAACAGGGGAAGCTTTCTTT. Encoded protein: CASSLDRTGEAFF.

The V gene is TRBV27, the J gene TRBJ2-5; 14 nucleotides match TRBD2. Trimming removed 1 base from V and 2 bases from J; junction bases left unmatched: 6. CDR1 and CDR2 from the germline V gene are MNHEY and SMNVEV (reference sequence). The CDR3 is made up of 18 amino acids. CDR3 DNA: TGTGCCAGCAGTTTATTGGGACTAGCGGGAGTAGGTCAAGAGACCCAGTACTTC. Residues: CASSLLGLAGVGQETQYF.

The rearrangement uses TRBV7-9 and TRBJ2-7; 8 bases match TRBD1. The junction had 7 bases not matched to a gene; V was cut back by 2 bases and J by 1 base. The germline CDR1 and CDR2 sequences are SEHNR and FQNEAQ (reference sequence). The CDR3 is 16 residues long. CDR3: CASSLQTGVKSYEQYF. The CDR3 DNA follows: TGTGCCAGCAGCTTACAGACAGGGGTTAAGTCCTACGAGCAGTACTTC.

This clonotype was seen ten or more times. The DNA of the CDR3 is TGTGCCAGCAGCCCATCCGAGGGGAGGCTGGATACGCAGTATTTT. Translating it yields CASSPSEGRLDTQYF. The chain employs TRBV7-2 and TRBJ2-3, with D possibly being TRBD2 (6 bases). The CDR3 totals 15 residues. V was pared by 5 bases and J by 6 bases, with 18 bases between. Per germline, CDR1 SGHTA and CDR2 FQGNSA.

The V gene is TRBV12-3 or TRBV12-4, the J gene TRBJ2-7; D perhaps matches TRBD2 (6 bases). Trimming took off 7 bases at V and 2 bases at J, with 15 bases between the two ends. This CDR3 has 14 residues. Here the CDR3 reads CASTLGGITYEQYF. DNA of the CDR3: TGTGCCAGCACCTTAGGCGGGATTACCTACGAGCAGTACTTC.

This clonotype was detected ten times or more. V is TRBV11-3 and J is TRBJ2-3, with D unclear. CDR1 and CDR2 (germline): SGHNT, YENEEA. There are 12 residues in the CDR3. The V end was cut by 4 bases, the J end by 2 bases, with 4 bases between. The CDR3 sequence: CASSYLTDTQYF. The CDR3 DNA sequence: TGTGCCAGCAGCTACCTCACAGATACGCAGTATTTT.

V and J are TRBV28 and TRBJ2-3, with 13 bases identical to TRBD2. V shed 5 bases and J 2 bases; nucleotides not matched to a gene: 4. Germline assignment: CDR1 MDHEN and CDR2 SYDVKM. CDR3 length equals 16 residues. CDR3 sequence reads: CASSIGLAGDTDTQYF. CDR3 nucleotides: TGTGCCAGCAGTATTGGACTAGCGGGAGACACAGATACGCAGTATTTT.

This clonotype was observed at least ten times. The chain joins TRBV5-1 to TRBJ1-4; D unclear. Trimming removed 0 bases from V and 7 bases from J, with 10 bases in between. The CDR3 is made up of 14 amino acids. CDR1 and CDR2 (germline): SGHRS, YFSETQ. CDR3: CASSLDNRSEKLFF. For the CDR3, the DNA is TGCGCCAGCAGCTTGGACAATCGGAGTGAAAAACTGTTTTTT.

This clonotype was found many times. The V gene is TRBV5-1, the J gene TRBJ2-3; the D gene is possibly TRBD1 (6 bases). Between the trimmed V and J ends, which lost 4 bases and 4 bases, there was a span of 13 bases. The CDR3 contains 14 residues. Per germline, CDR1 SGHRS and CDR2 YFSETQ. The CDR3 nucleotides are TGCGCCAGCAGCCTAGGACAGAACGCAGATACGCAGTATTTT. Protein sequence: CASSLGQNADTQYF. The whole variable domain, remainder taken from reference TRBV5-1 and TRBJ2-3, is KAGVTQTPRYLIKTRGQQVTLSCSPISGHRSVSWYQQTPGQGLQFLFEYFSETQRNKGNFPGRFSGRQFSNSRSEMNVSTLELGDSALYLCASSLGQNADTQYFGPGTRLTVL.

In this sample, this clonotype turned up many times. V gene TRBV12-3 or TRBV12-4 combines with J gene TRBJ2-7; 10 nucleotides align to TRBD2. J was trimmed by 1 base and V by 6 bases; bases with no gene match: 3. The CDR3 length is 14 residues. Here the CDR3 reads CASSRTSGSYEQYF. DNA for the CDR3: TGTGCCAGCAGCAGGACTAGCGGATCCTACGAGCAGTACTTC.

This clonotype was seen ten or more times. V and J are TRBV3-1 and TRBJ1-2, with D unresolved. The V end was cut by 4 bases, the J end by 8 bases, with 5 bases between. The CDR3 spans 10 residues. CDR1 and CDR2 (germline): LGHDT, YNNKEL (reference sequence). The DNA for the CDR3 is TGTGCCAGCAGCCCCCGGGGCTACACCTTC. It is translated as CASSPRGYTF.

This clonotype has at least ten counts. The chain uses TRBV5-1 and TRBJ2-5; D is unclear. The CDR3 contains 12 residues. V shed 2 bases and J shed 5 bases, with 7 bases lying between them. The germline gives CDR1 SGHRS, CDR2 YFSETQ. This CDR3 reads CASSFSEETQYF. In DNA form, the CDR3 reads TGCGCCAGCAGCTTCAGCGAGGAGACCCAGTACTTC.

This clonotype was picked up many times. The gene calls are TRBV20-1 and TRBJ1-5, with a tentative D call TRBD1 (5 bases). Germline CDR1 DFQATT, CDR2 SNEGSKA (reference sequence). The V end was cut by 2 bases, the J end by 7 bases, with 12 bases between. The CDR3 extends over 13 amino acids. The CDR3 nucleotides are TGCAGTGCTAGATGGGGCTTGGGCCAGCCCCAGCATTTT. Its translation: CSARWGLGQPQHF.

At least ten counts were recorded for this clonotype. The chain uses TRBV24-1 and TRBJ2-1; possible D gene TRBD2, 5 bases. Germline V gene sequence: CDR1 KGHDR, CDR2 SFDVKD. This CDR3 comprises 18 residues. V was shortened by 4 bases and J by 5 bases, with 23 bases between the two germline ends. This chain's CDR3 is CATSDPSPRQHGNNEQFF. The CDR3 DNA follows: TGTGCCACCAGTGACCCGTCCCCCCGGCAACACGGGAACAATGAGCAGTTCTTC.

As regards this clonotype: Possible read error: a much larger clone is one base away. V usage is TRBV24-1 and J usage is TRBJ2-1, with D possibly TRBD2 on 6 matching bases. This CDR3 is 17 amino acids long. The germline CDR1 and CDR2 sequences are KGHDR and SFDVKD. The CDR3 sequence is CAASDSSVGGAYNEQFF. The DNA of the CDR3 is TGTGCCGCCAGTGATTCGAGCGTTGGAGGGGCCTACAATGAGCAGTTCTTC.

This clonotype was observed many times. This sequence joins TRBV5-1 and TRBJ2-7; 13 nucleotides agree with TRBD2. The CDR3 consists of 19 residues. CDR1 is SGHRS, CDR2 YFSETQ, per germline. Trimming at V came to 1 base and at J to 0 bases, leaving 10 bases not matched to a gene. CDR3 sequence: CASSLRPWGLAGSSYEQYF. DNA of the CDR3: TGCGCCAGCAGCTTGCGCCCCTGGGGACTAGCGGGGAGCTCCTACGAGCAGTACTTC. Drawing the rest from reference TRBV5-1 and TRBJ2-7, the complete variable domain is KAGVTQTPRYLIKTRGQQVTLSCSPISGHRSVSWYQQTPGQGLQFLFEYFSETQRNKGNFPGRFSGRQFSNSRSEMNVSTLELGDSALYLCASSLRPWGLAGSSYEQYFGPGTRLTVT.

The chain links TRBV6-5 to TRBJ2-5; 7 nucleotides agree with TRBD1. V trimming: 6 bases; J trimming: 1 base; junction bases outside the gene matches: 8. Germline CDR1 is MNHEY and CDR2 is SVGAGI. CDR3 length: 15 residues. CDR3 DNA: TGTGCCAGCAGCTTAGTAGGGACAGTCCAAGAGACCCAGTACTTC. Residues: CASSLVGTVQETQYF.

The sample holds a few counts of this clonotype. CDR3: CASSPDGNSGNTIYF. Here the CDR3 DNA reads TGCGCCAGCAGCCCGGACGGAAACTCTGGAAACACCATATATTTT. J is TRBJ1-3 and V is TRBV5-1; D uncertain. CDR3 length: 15 amino acids. CDR1 is SGHRS and CDR2 is YFSETQ in the germline V gene. Trimming shortened V by 4 bases and J by 0 bases, and 11 bases separated the two germline ends.

The rearrangement uses TRBV7-2 and TRBJ2-2; D is possibly TRBD2 (5 bases). This CDR3 is built from 17 residues. V lost 2 bases to trimming and J lost 4 bases, with 17 bases between them. Germline CDR1 is SGHTA and CDR2 is FQGNSA. The CDR3 spells CASSLRLTSLVTGELFF. The CDR3 DNA reads TGTGCCAGCAGCTTAAGGCTAACTAGTCTTGTCACCGGGGAGCTGTTTTTT.

The rearrangement links TRBV28 to TRBJ1-1; D not resolved. The CDR3 covers 13 residues. V was trimmed by 6 bases and J by 1 base, leaving 9 bases between them. Germline V gene lookup returns CDR1 MDHEN and CDR2 SYDVKM. The CDR3 sequence is CASSPDPNTEAFF. DNA of the CDR3: TGTGCCAGCAGCCCCGACCCGAACACTGAAGCTTTCTTT.

Comment on this clonotype: A much larger clone sits a single nucleotide away, making a read error possible. V is TRBV10-3 and J is TRBJ2-7, with D perhaps TRBD1 or TRBD2 (5 bases each). The ends were cut back, 0 bases at V and 3 bases at J, with 15 bases in the middle. CDR3 length: 16 residues. Germline V gene data show CDR1 as ENHRY and CDR2 as SYGVKD. The CDR3 DNA follows: TGTGCCATCAGTGAGTCGGGACGGGAAAAGATCTACGAGCAGTACTTC. Amino acids: CAISESGREKIYEQYF.

The sample holds many counts of this clonotype. The chain carries TRBV28 and TRBJ1-2; a possible D gene is TRBD1 (5 bases). V was shortened by 7 bases and J by 0 bases, with 21 bases between the two germline ends. There are 17 residues in the CDR3. Germline lookup yields CDR1 MDHEN and CDR2 SYDVKM. The DNA for the CDR3 is TGTGCCAGCACCGGGCAACACAAAGGGGATACTAACTATGGCTACACCTTC. As protein: CASTGQHKGDTNYGYTF.

This clonotype showed up many times. V usage is TRBV6-1 and J usage is TRBJ1-6; a possible D gene is TRBD1 (5 bases). The CDR3 loop spans 16 amino acids. Germline-derived CDR1 and CDR2 are MNHNS and SASEGT. Trimming pared 7 bases from V and 3 bases from J, leaving 16 bases between. This chain's CDR3 is CASKGTVKFYNSPLHF. The CDR3 DNA is TGTGCCAGCAAAGGGACGGTTAAATTCTATAATTCACCCCTCCACTTT.

This clonotype was recorded at least ten times. J is TRBJ1-2 and V is TRBV12-5; D not certain. Trimming removed 7 bases from V and 2 bases from J, with 17 bases in between. Germline V gene lookup returns CDR1 LGHNT and CDR2 FRNRAP. This CDR3 region has 15 residues. The DNA of the CDR3 is TGTGCTAGTGCCCCGTTAGGGCAGAACAACTATGGCTACACCTTC. Protein: CASAPLGQNNYGYTF.

This clonotype was observed a handful of times. The CDR3: CASSLKASTDTQYF. The CDR3 DNA follows: TGTGCCAGCAGCCTCAAGGCTAGCACAGATACGCAGTATTTT. The gene calls are TRBV12-3 or TRBV12-4 and TRBJ2-3; D uncertain. The V and J ends lost 6 bases and 0 bases respectively, with 10 bases between them. This CDR3 comprises 14 residues.

The rearrangement uses TRBV20-1 and TRBJ2-2, with D perhaps matching TRBD2 (6 bases). The V end was cut by 2 bases, the J end by 3 bases, with 10 bases between. There are 14 residues in the CDR3. Germline assignment: CDR1 DFQATT and CDR2 SNEGSKA (reference sequence). CDR3 residues: CSARPRGDTGELFF. CDR3 nucleotides: TGCAGTGCTAGACCCCGCGGGGACACCGGGGAGCTGTTTTTT.

Many counts were recorded for this clonotype. The V gene is TRBV29-1, the J gene TRBJ2-3, with 8 nucleotides matching TRBD1. V was pared by 7 bases and J by 4 bases, with 16 bases of the junction left unmatched. The CDR3 has 16 residues. Germline V lookup: CDR1 SQVTM, CDR2 ANQGSEA. CDR3 bases: TGCAGCGCCAGGGCGGTAGGACAGGGAACTTCAGATACGCAGTATTTT. Translating it yields CSARAVGQGTSDTQYF.

In its sample, this clonotype was seen many times. This chain uses TRBV7-6 with TRBJ1-3; D remains unclear. The CDR3 consists of 16 residues. Germline assignment: CDR1 SGHVS and CDR2 FNYEAQ. Trimming removed 5 bases from V and 0 bases from J, with 14 bases in between. CDR3 amino acids: CASSPIVDDSGNTIYF. CDR3 bases: TGTGCCAGCAGCCCCATTGTGGACGACTCTGGAAACACCATATATTTT.

This clonotype was observed at least ten times. This chain connects TRBV18 to TRBJ1-5; D is ambiguous. CDR1 KGHSH and CDR2 LQKENI come from the germline V gene. This CDR3 region has 16 residues. The V end was cut by 2 bases, the J end by 3 bases, with 14 bases between. This CDR3 is CASSPFGGTHNQPQHF. As DNA, the CDR3 is TGTGCCAGCTCACCATTTGGCGGCACCCACAATCAGCCCCAGCATTTT.

The chain is built from TRBV20-1 and TRBJ2-1; 11 bases agree with TRBD2. The CDR3 consists of 15 residues. In germline, CDR1 is DFQATT, CDR2 SNEGSKA (reference sequence). After removal of 0 bases from V and 8 bases from J, the junction contained 6 bases not matched to a gene. CDR3 sequence reads: CSARDASGRSDEQFF. CDR3 sequence (DNA): TGCAGTGCTAGAGATGCTAGCGGGAGGTCCGATGAGCAGTTCTTC.